A single sample is the source of the 4 T cell receptor beta chains below, sequenced in a study of patients and donors after allogeneic stem cell transplantation. TCRdb used MiXCR to reprocess the RT-PCR reads, holding one entry per CDR3 protein. The sample has around 150,000 distinct CDR3 sequences, roughly 35% seen once. Sequencing was carried out using blood, either unsorted or a sorted T cell fraction (not recorded which). Receptors originate from a human donor who was either an allogeneic HSCT recipient or a stem cell or donor lymphocyte infusion donor (not recorded which). It is not recorded whose cells these are; they may come from a transplant donor.

The genes are TRBV11-2 and TRBJ2-3; D possibly corresponds to TRBD2 (7 bases). CDR1 is SGHAT, CDR2 FQNNGV, per germline. The CDR3 length is 15 residues. V was clipped by 2 bases and J by 6 bases, with 15 bases between them. The CDR3 coding sequence is TGTGCCAGCAGCTTAATTTCCGGGGGGCGGGATACGCAGTATTTT. It translates to CASSLISGGRDTQYF.

The chain carries TRBV27 and TRBJ2-7; the D gene is possibly TRBD2 (6 bases). CDR1 and CDR2 (germline): MNHEY, SMNVEV (reference sequence). CDR3 size: 12 residues. Trimming took off 3 bases at V and 13 bases at J, with 16 bases between the two ends. Here the CDR3 DNA reads TGTGCCAGCAGTTTGTCAGGGCGGGGCATATACTTC. This codes for CASSLSGRGIYF.

This sequence joins TRBV27 and TRBJ1-6; no clear D gene. V lost 5 bases to trimming and J lost 4 bases, with 3 bases between them. The CDR3 spans 12 residues. Germline CDR1 reads MNHEY; CDR2 reads SMNVEV (reference sequence). The CDR3 here is CASSPYNSPLHF. DNA for the CDR3: TGTGCCAGCAGTCCGTATAATTCACCCCTCCACTTT.

The chain links TRBV7-9 to TRBJ2-5; D may be TRBD1 (5 bases). The ends were cut back, 5 bases at V and 5 bases at J, with 18 bases in the middle. The germline V gene has CDR1 SEHNR and CDR2 FQNEAQ (reference sequence). CDR3 size: 15 residues. The CDR3 sequence: CASSPATGRLETQYF. CDR3 sequence (DNA): TGTGCCAGCAGCCCTGCAACAGGAAGGTTGGAGACCCAGTACTTC.